A selection of T cell receptor beta chains follows, all from one sample in a study of patients and donors after allogeneic stem cell transplantation. MiXCR, applied by TCRdb to the RT-PCR reads, yields one record per CDR3 protein. Of hundreds of thousands of distinct CDR3 sequences detected, roughly 17% appear once; the ten largest clones hold 7.2%. Material: blood, either unsorted or a sorted T cell fraction (not recorded which). These receptors originate from a human donor who was either an allogeneic HSCT recipient or a stem cell or donor lymphocyte infusion donor (not recorded which). It is not recorded whose cells these are; they may come from a transplant donor. Both conserved end residues are part of each CDR3. D genes are given only for firm matches. A row's size may be missing; if present it is once, few, many or a size class.

V gene	clone size	D gene	J gene	CDR3 DNA	CDR3 protein
TRBV5-1	NA	NA	TRBJ1-1	TGCGCCAGCAGCTTGGCCGGGTCTCTTGGAACTGAAGCTTTCTTT	CASSLAGSLGTEAFF
TRBV7-2	few	NA	TRBJ1-6	TGTGCCAGCAGCTTAGCGTCACAGGGTGACAACTCCTATAATTCACCCCTCCACTTT	CASSLASQGDNSYNSPLHF
TRBV6-1	NA	NA	TRBJ2-3	TGTGCCAGCAGTGAAGGCCTAAAACATACGCAGTATTTT	CASSEGLKHTQYF
TRBV12-3/TRBV12-4	few	NA	TRBJ1-5	TGTGCCAGCAGAGGTGGAGTTGGGAGAAATCAGCCCCAGCATTTT	CASRGGVGRNQPQHF
TRBV24-1	few	NA	TRBJ1-1	TGTGCCACCAGTCCCACTGGACAGCGGAACACTGAAGCTTTCTTT	CATSPTGQRNTEAFF
TRBV7-9	few	TRBD1	TRBJ1-1	TGTGCCGGATGGAGGACAGGGGGGCCTGAAGCTTTCTTT	CAGWRTGGPEAFF
TRBV5-1	few	TRBD2	TRBJ2-6	TGCGCCAGCAGCTTGATGGGGGGGACGCCTGGGGCCAACGTCCTGACTTTC	CASSLMGGTPGANVLTF
TRBV5-1	many	NA	TRBJ1-1	TGCGCCAGCAGCCCGGGGTTGCTCGACACTGAAGCTTTCTTT	CASSPGLLDTEAFF
TRBV7-2	few	NA	TRBJ1-1	TGTGCCAGCAGCTTAGCGTACGGGCGCAAAGCTTTCTTT	CASSLAYGRKAFF
TRBV27	NA	TRBD1	TRBJ1-1	TGTGCCAGCAAACAGGGGCGTCTAATGAACACTGAAGCTTTCTTT	CASKQGRLMNTEAFF
TRBV7-6	NA	NA	TRBJ1-1	TGTGCCAGCAGCTTAGGGCGGGACCCGAACACTGAAGCTTTCTTT	CASSLGRDPNTEAFF
TRBV6-5	few	TRBD1	TRBJ2-1	TGTGCCAGCACCACAGGGGCGGCGGAGTTCTTC	CASTTGAAEFF
TRBV5-1	few	NA	TRBJ2-1	TGCGCCAGCAGCTTTGGGGAGCGGGTCCCTCCTTTCATCTCCTACAATGAGCAGTTCTTC	CASSFGERVPPFISYNEQFF
TRBV9	few	TRBD2	TRBJ2-3	TGTGCCAGCAGCCCCGGGGGGACTGTCGCAGATACGCAGTATTTT	CASSPGGTVADTQYF
TRBV7-7	NA	NA	TRBJ2-7	TGTGCCAGCAGCTTAGACAGGGCCCACTACGAGCAGTACTTC	CASSLDRAHYEQYF
TRBV10-3	many	TRBD2	TRBJ2-1	TGTGCCATCAGAGGGACTAGCGGGTCCTACAATGAGCAGTTCTTC	CAIRGTSGSYNEQFF
TRBV18	many	NA	TRBJ2-7	TGTGCCAGCTCACCAGGAGGGAAACCCTACGAGCAGTACTTC	CASSPGGKPYEQYF
TRBV7-9	NA	NA	TRBJ2-5	TGTGCCAGCAGCCACATTACAGGGGAGGAGGAGACCCAGTACTTC	CASSHITGEEETQYF
TRBV7-8	few	TRBD1	TRBJ2-3	TGTGCCAGCAGCTTAGGACAGGGGGCGCGTAGAGATACGCAGTATTTT	CASSLGQGARRDTQYF
TRBV3-1	NA	NA	TRBJ1-3	TGTGCCAGCAGTCCCGACATCTCTGGAAACACCATATATTTT	CASSPDISGNTIYF
TRBV2	NA	NA	TRBJ2-5	TGTGCCAGCCGGGTTTACCTTCCTCGGCAAGAGACCCAGTACTTC	CASRVYLPRQETQYF
TRBV19	few	NA	TRBJ2-7	TGTGCCAGTAGTAGGGGGACCGCTACCTACGAGCAGTACTTC	CASSRGTATYEQYF
TRBV5-1	few	NA	TRBJ1-2	TGCGCCAGCAGCTTGGGGGTTGTGGCAGCCTATCTTAACTATGGCTACACCTTC	CASSLGVVAAYLNYGYTF
TRBV20-1	NA	NA	TRBJ2-1	TGCAGTGCCCAAAACAGGAATGAGCAGTTCTTC	CSAQNRNEQFF
TRBV2	NA	TRBD2	TRBJ2-7	TGTGCCAGCAAGGATTTAGCGGGCTCCCGGGACGAGCAGTACTTC	CASKDLAGSRDEQYF
TRBV6-1	few	NA	TRBJ2-1	TGTGCCAGCAGTCCACTCGGGGGAATGGATGAGCAGTTCTTC	CASSPLGGMDEQFF
TRBV27	NA	NA	TRBJ2-7	TGTGCCAGCAGTTATGGACGGGGTTGGGAGCAGTACTTC	CASSYGRGWEQYF
TRBV6-1	NA	TRBD2	TRBJ2-7	TGTGCCAGCAGTGAAGCGGGAGGGTCCCTCTACGAGCAGTACTTC	CASSEAGGSLYEQYF
TRBV18	many	NA	TRBJ1-5	TGTGCCAGCAGTCCGGGGGGTCAGCCCCAGCATTTT	CASSPGGQPQHF